The 8 T cell receptor beta chains in this list originate from one sample, sequenced in a study of multiple sclerosis patients with progressive multifocal leukoencephalopathy. As for time point: 6 to 7 months of natalizumab therapy. This table comes from immunoSEQ multiplex PCR, and its TCRdb copy is limited to in-frame clones, with some not included. This sample yields about 30,000 clones, of which 85% to 90% are seen a single time; roughly 1.6% belongs to the top ten. The sequencing used PBMCs, collected from a patient treated with natalizumab. The receptors shown here come from a human donor with multiple sclerosis.

The J gene is TRBJ2-5, the V gene TRBV7-3, with 7 bases identical to TRBD2. The J call may be in error: the DNA end matches TRBJ2-7 better. The germline V gene has CDR1 SGHTA and CDR2 FQGTGA. The CDR3 sequence is 15 residues long. The CDR3 region is CASSLEAGRSYEQYF. The CDR3, as DNA: TGTGCCAGCAGCCTAGAAGCGGGAAGGTCCTACGAGCAGTACTTC.

The chain couples TRBV2 to TRBJ1-6; D is uncertain. Germline V gene sequence: CDR1 SNHLY, CDR2 FYNNEI. V was clipped by 3 bases and J by 0 bases, with 9 bases between them. CDR3 length: 16 amino acids. CDR3 loop: CASSDPASSYNSPLHF. In nucleotides, the CDR3 is TGTGCCAGCAGTGATCCCGCGAGCTCCTATAATTCACCCCTCCACTTT.

V gene TRBV27 combines with J gene TRBJ2-3; unclear D gene. The CDR3 contains 11 residues. Germline V CDR1 and CDR2: MNHEY, SMNVEV (reference sequence). Trimming removed 6 bases from V and 1 base from J, with 2 bases in between. CDR3 nucleotide sequence: TGTGCCAGCAGCCGCACAGATACGCAGTATTTT. It specifies CASSRTDTQYF.

To note about this clone: Different DNA sequences within this sample yield the same CDR3. V is TRBV4-3 and J is TRBJ2-5, with D perhaps TRBD2 (5 bases). Germline lookup yields CDR1 LGHNA and CDR2 YSLEER. This CDR3 is 16 amino acids long. The V end lost 1 base, the J end lost 7 bases, and 19 bases lay between the germline ends. For the CDR3, the DNA is TGCGCCAGCAGCCAAGTATCATCCGAGGGTCGTGGGACCCAGTACTTC. Protein product: CASSQVSSEGRGTQYF.

The chain employs TRBV5-4 and TRBJ1-1; TRBD1 agrees at 7 bases. Germline assignment: CDR1 SGHNT and CDR2 YYREEE (reference sequence). V trimming: 0 bases; J trimming: 3 bases; junction bases outside the gene matches: 8. The CDR3 loop spans 16 amino acids. For the CDR3, the DNA is TGTGCCAGCAGCTTGGCCCTGGGAACAGGGGACACTGAAGCTTTCTTT. This encodes CASSLALGTGDTEAFF.

In its sample, this clone was seen a few times. The chain recombines TRBV15 with TRBJ1-1, with a weak D call TRBD1 (5 bases). V was cut by 1 base and J by 5 bases, with 14 bases left in between. Germline V CDR1 and CDR2: LNHNV, YYDKDF (reference sequence). The CDR3 has 15 amino acids. CDR3: CATSRAPGSRTEAFF. CDR3 sequence (DNA): TGTGCCACCAGCAGAGCACCAGGGTCGCGGACTGAAGCTTTCTTT.

The CDR3 DNA follows: TGTGCCAGCTCACCGGGACAGGGCGCCGGGGAGCTGTTTTTT. It translates to CASSPGQGAGELFF. The chain couples TRBV18 to TRBJ2-2, with 9 bases fitting TRBD1. The V segment lost 3 bases and the J segment 6 bases; nucleotides outside the gene matches: 2. From germline, CDR1 is KGHSH and CDR2 LQKENI. The CDR3 extends over 14 amino acids.

This clone was seen once. V usage is TRBV29-1 and J usage is TRBJ1-1, with D possibly TRBD1 on 5 matching bases. The V end was cut by 6 bases, the J end by 1 base, with 12 bases between. CDR1 and CDR2 (germline): SQVTM, ANQGSEA. The CDR3 loop spans 13 amino acids. The CDR3, as DNA: TGCAGCGTCCAGGGTCGTGCGAACACTGAAGCTTTCTTT. Translated: CSVQGRANTEAFF.